Following are 13 T cell receptor beta chains from one sample sequenced in a study of identical twins. MiXCR, applied by TCRdb to the 5' RACE reads, yields one record per CDR3 protein. This table has under 900,000 distinct CDR3 sequences, 9% to 15% appearing once. These same records also appear under a second study, on yellow fever vaccine responses in identical twins.

Sequencing was performed on PBMCs. All receptors come from a woman aged 18 to 35 in good health.

This clonotype was picked up many times. V and J are TRBV15 and TRBJ2-1; 7 positions match TRBD1. V shed 0 bases and J 6 bases; nucleotides not matched to a gene: 5. Per germline, CDR1 LNHNV and CDR2 YYDKDF (reference sequence). The CDR3 contains 15 residues. Here the CDR3 DNA reads TGTGCCACCAGCAGAGACGAGGGGGCTGGCAATGAGCAGTTCTTC. Translated: CATSRDEGAGNEQFF.

CDR3 in amino acids: CSVEAGTGNEQYV. DNA of the CDR3: TGCAGCGTTGAGGCCGGGACAGGGAACGAGCAGTACGTC. The rearrangement joins TRBV29-1 to TRBJ2-7, with 9 bases matching TRBD1. With V trimmed by 3 bases and J by 5 bases, 5 bases remained unmatched. The CDR3 has 13 residues. Germline V lookup: CDR1 SQVTM, CDR2 ANQGSEA.

This clonotype appeared a few times. The rearrangement uses TRBV6-2 or TRBV6-3 and TRBJ2-7; D remains unclear. With 8 bases removed from V and 0 bases from J, the gap between germline ends came to 14 bases. The CDR3 is 14 residues long. The germline V gene has CDR1 MNHEY and CDR2 SVGEGT. CDR3 residues: CASGRHYASYEQYV. CDR3 sequence (DNA): TGTGCCAGCGGCCGACACTATGCCTCCTACGAGCAGTACGTC.

The chain recombines TRBV9 with TRBJ2-7; D is ambiguous. Trimming removed 0 bases from V and 4 bases from J, with 14 bases in between. The length of the CDR3 is 15 residues. Germline V lookup: CDR1 SGDLS, CDR2 YYNGEE. The CDR3 sequence: CASSVAPTELYEQYF. CDR3 DNA: TGTGCCAGCAGCGTAGCCCCGACGGAATTATACGAGCAGTACTTC. Drawing the rest from reference TRBV9 and TRBJ2-7, the complete variable domain is DSGVTQTPKHLITATGQRVTLRCSPRSGDLSVYWYQQSLDQGLQFLIQYYNGEERAKGNILERFSAQQFPDLHSELNLSSLELGDSALYFCASSVAPTELYEQYFGPGTRLTVT.

V gene TRBV24-1 combines with J gene TRBJ1-5; no definite D call. This CDR3 spans 14 amino acids. The V gene's germline CDR1 is KGHDR and CDR2 SFDVKD. V was pared by 4 bases and J by 7 bases, with 13 bases between. CDR3 sequence: CATSEEGAGQPQHF. The CDR3 DNA is TGTGCCACCAGTGAGGAGGGTGCAGGACAGCCCCAGCATTTT.

In its sample, this clonotype was seen a few times. The chain uses TRBV7-3 and TRBJ2-2; 7 nucleotides agree with TRBD1. Germline loops: CDR1 SGHTA, CDR2 FQGTGA. V was pared by 7 bases and J by 2 bases, with 7 bases of the junction left unmatched. The CDR3 loop spans 15 amino acids. CDR3 DNA sequence: TGTGCCAGCACCCCCGACAGGGAAAACACCGGGGAGCTGTTTTTT. Amino acids: CASTPDRENTGELFF.

This chain joins TRBV12-3 or TRBV12-4 and TRBJ1-1, with D possibly matching TRBD1 (6 bases). V lost 5 bases and J lost 10, with 11 bases in between. This CDR3 spans 11 amino acids. For the CDR3, the DNA is TGTGCCAGCAGTCTAACAGGGTTAGCTTTCTTT. Translation: CASSLTGLAFF.

This chain joins TRBV29-1 and TRBJ2-7; TRBD2 matches 9 bases. The germline V gene has CDR1 SQVTM and CDR2 ANQGSEA. With V trimmed by 8 bases and J by 3 bases, 11 bases remained unmatched. The CDR3 is 14 amino acids. DNA for the CDR3: TGCAGCATTCCCATAGCGGGAGCCTACTACGAGCAGTACTTC. As protein: CSIPIAGAYYEQYF.

This clonotype has only a few counts. The chain combines TRBV28 with TRBJ2-7, with 11 nucleotides matching TRBD1. The V segment lost 4 bases and the J segment 2 bases; nucleotides outside the gene matches: 7. This CDR3 spans 16 amino acids. CDR1 and CDR2 (germline): MDHEN, SYDVKM. Here the CDR3 reads CASSSGPGQGAYEQYV. CDR3 bases: TGTGCCAGCAGTTCAGGACCGGGACAGGGGGCCTACGAGCAGTACGTC.

The chain combines TRBV20-1 with TRBJ2-5; 12 bases are shared with TRBD2. Trimming removed 1 base from V and 1 base from J; junction bases left unmatched: 10. CDR3 length: 18 amino acids. Per germline, CDR1 DFQATT and CDR2 SNEGSKA (reference sequence). CDR3 coding DNA: TGCAGTGCTAGAGCACTAGCGGGGGGCCCCCTGCTCCAAGAGACCCAGTACTTC. Residues: CSARALAGGPLLQETQYF.

In its sample, this clonotype was seen a few times. This chain connects TRBV20-1 to TRBJ1-3, with D possibly being TRBD1 (5 bases). Germline assignment: CDR1 DFQATT and CDR2 SNEGSKA (reference sequence). V was trimmed by 1 base and J by 0 bases, leaving 7 bases between them. The CDR3 is 14 residues long. The CDR3 nucleotides read TGCAGTGCTAGAGTCGACAGCTCTGGAAACACCATATATTTT. As protein: CSARVDSSGNTIYF.

This clonotype was detected only once. J is TRBJ2-7 and V is TRBV14; 16 nucleotides align to TRBD2. The CDR3 is made up of 15 amino acids. With 6 bases clipped from V and 4 bases from J, the junction kept 3 bases outside the gene matches. Looked up from germline, CDR1 is SGHDN and CDR2 is FVKESK. The CDR3 is CASRGLAGGRYEQYF. In nucleotides, the CDR3 is TGTGCCAGCAGGGGACTAGCGGGAGGGAGGTACGAGCAGTACTTC. Using reference TRBV14 and TRBJ2-7 for the parts outside the CDR3, the full variable domain is EAGVTQFPSHSVIEKGQTVTLRCDPISGHDNLYWYRRVMGKEIKFLLHFVKESKQDESGMPNNRFLAERTGGTYSTLKVQPAELEDSGVYFCASRGLAGGRYEQYFGPGTRLTVT.

The table lists this clonotype with a few counts. The V and J genes are TRBV20-1 and TRBJ1-1, with D unresolved. The V and J ends lost 6 bases and 1 base respectively, with 15 bases between them. This CDR3 contains 14 residues. CDR1 is DFQATT and CDR2 is SNEGSKA in the germline V gene (reference sequence). This CDR3 is CSAVYFDRNTEAFF. In nucleotides, the CDR3 is TGCAGTGCCGTATACTTTGACCGGAACACTGAAGCTTTCTTT.